The T cell receptor (beta chain) described here comes from a study of beta chain features in type 1 diabetes. All of the sorted populations showed purity greater than 98%. Germline V gene sequence: CDR1 LGHNA, CDR2 YSLEER. Losses at the gene ends were 0 bases for V and 1 base for J; bases not matched to a gene: 7. The CDR3 contains 19 residues. Reverse transcribing all isolated RNA meant expressed TCRB transcripts were sequenced. Clones were read by immunoSEQ multiplex PCR, and TCRdb kept only the in-frame ones, dropping some. The sample lists 350,000 to 400,000 clones, about 15% occurring once. This clone was seen more than once but under ten times.

The sequence came from a woman under 30 in good health. The material sequenced was naive CD4+ T cells from blood. The chain uses TRBV4-3 and TRBJ2-2, with 11 bases that match TRBD2. The CDR3 protein is CASSQDAPTSGRNTGELFF. The CDR3 nucleotides read TGCGCCAGCAGCCAAGATGCCCCCACTAGCGGGAGGAACACCGGGGAGCTGTTTTTT.